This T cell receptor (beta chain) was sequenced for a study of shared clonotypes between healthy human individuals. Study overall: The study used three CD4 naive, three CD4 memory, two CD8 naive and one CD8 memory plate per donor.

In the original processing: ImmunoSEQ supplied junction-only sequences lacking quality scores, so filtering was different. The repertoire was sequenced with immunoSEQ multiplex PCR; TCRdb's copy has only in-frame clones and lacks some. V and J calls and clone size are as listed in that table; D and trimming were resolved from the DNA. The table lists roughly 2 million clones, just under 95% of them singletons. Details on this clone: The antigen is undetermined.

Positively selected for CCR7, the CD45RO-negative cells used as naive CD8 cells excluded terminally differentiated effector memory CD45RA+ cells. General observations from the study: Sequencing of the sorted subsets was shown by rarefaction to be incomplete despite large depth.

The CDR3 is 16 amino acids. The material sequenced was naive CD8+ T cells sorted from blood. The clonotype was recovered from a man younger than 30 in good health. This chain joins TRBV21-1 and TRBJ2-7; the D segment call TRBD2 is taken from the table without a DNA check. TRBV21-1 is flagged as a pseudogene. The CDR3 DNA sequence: TGTGCCAGCAGCCACCCCGGCGGGACTAGCCCCTACGAGCAGTACTTC. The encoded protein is CASSHPGGTSPYEQYF.